This T cell receptor beta chain was sequenced during a study of blood T cell repertoires in COVID-19. Background on the study: Spain, Italy and the United States supplied samples that represented acute and convalescent COVID-19. T cells, B-cell-depleted T cells, or PBMCs supplied cDNA or gDNA.

In Seattle, patients joined the study during active infection and were tracked longitudinally. Per the authors' pipeline: Nucleated cell number was recorded as an estimate derived from reference gene primer amplification. Profiling relied on immunoSEQ multiplex PCR, and the TCRdb table lists in-frame clones only, not all of them. V and J calls plus clone size are reproduced from that table; the DNA served to infer D and trimming. The table lists 350,000 to 450,000 clones, about 90% of them singletons. CDR1 is MDHEN, CDR2 SYDVKM, per germline. The length of the CDR3 is 13 residues. The V end was cut by 6 bases, the J end by 1 base, with 9 bases between.

Sequencing was done on a sample of peripheral blood. This TCR was recovered from an older woman with COVID-19, enrolled during active disease. This sequence joins TRBV28 and TRBJ1-1; D unclear. The CDR3 loop is CASSLSQNTEAFF. Here the CDR3 DNA reads TGTGCCAGCAGCCTCAGTCAGAACACTGAAGCTTTCTTT. The full variable domain, its missing parts supplied by reference TRBV28 and TRBJ1-1, is DVKVTQSSRYLVKRTGEKVFLECVQDMDHENMFWYRQDPGLGLRLIYFSYDVKMKEKGDIPEGYSVSREKKERFSLILESASTNQTSMYLCASSLSQNTEAFFGQGTRLTVV.